This entry lists 30 T cell receptor beta chains sequenced from one sample in a study of technical replicates of blood from a handful of donors. Sequencing was performed with immunoSEQ multiplex PCR; in TCRdb, only in-frame clones are kept and a portion is missing. Among around 92,000 clones, roughly 95% were seen once, and the ten largest hold 0.2% to 0.25%. Sequencing input: T cells isolated from PBMCs. The origin of the receptors is a human donor in good health.

V and J are TRBV5-1 and TRBJ2-5; TRBD2 agrees at 9 bases. The length of the CDR3 is 15 residues. The J segment lost 5 bases and the V segment lost 5 bases, leaving 10 bases of the junction unmatched. CDR1 SGHRS and CDR2 YFSETQ come from the germline V gene. The CDR3 loop is CASRGGRGGRETQYF. For the CDR3, the DNA is TGCGCCAGCAGAGGAGGGCGGGGGGGCCGGGAGACCCAGTACTTC.

The chain is built from TRBV5-4 and TRBJ2-1; 11 nucleotides line up with TRBD2. Germline V CDR1 and CDR2: SGHNT, YYREEE (reference sequence). The CDR3 spans 18 residues. V dropped 4 bases and J dropped 4; count of bases not matched to a gene: 13. CDR3 sequence reads: CASSPVTSGGGGYNEQFF. CDR3 coding DNA: TGTGCCAGCAGCCCCGTCACTAGCGGGGGAGGAGGATACAATGAGCAGTTCTTC. Looking up the rest from reference TRBV5-4 and TRBJ2-1 gives the full variable domain: ETGVTQSPTHLIKTRGQQVTLRCSSQSGHNTVSWYQQALGQGPQFIFQYYREEENGRGNFPPRFSGLQFPNYSSELNVNALELDDSALYLCASSPVTSGGGGYNEQFFGPGTRLTVL.

This chain uses TRBV10-3 with TRBJ2-5; 9 bases map to TRBD1. With 10 bases clipped from V and 11 bases from J, the junction kept 14 bases outside the gene matches. This CDR3 spans 13 amino acids. Germline V gene lookup returns CDR1 ENHRY and CDR2 SYGVKD. CDR3 amino acids: CATRDRVSGEQYF. CDR3 DNA sequence: TGTGCCACCCGGGACAGGGTTTCAGGGGAGCAGTACTTC.

This sequence joins TRBV4-2 and TRBJ2-5, with 11 bases identical to TRBD2. The ends lost 2 bases at V and 1 base at J; junction bases unmatched: 9. Germline V gene data show CDR1 as LGHNA and CDR2 as YNFKEQ. The length of the CDR3 is 18 residues. The CDR3 here is CASSQRDGTSGPQETQYF. The CDR3 nucleotides are TGTGCCAGCAGCCAAAGGGACGGGACTAGCGGACCCCAAGAGACCCAGTACTTC.

The chain has TRBV27 and TRBJ2-7; possible D gene TRBD1, 6 bases. Trimming shortened V by 4 bases and J by 1 base, and 17 bases separated the two germline ends. In germline, CDR1 is MNHEY, CDR2 SMNVEV (reference sequence). This CDR3 region has 16 residues. This CDR3 is CASSSPGDNPSYEQYF. The CDR3, as DNA: TGTGCCAGCAGTTCGCCAGGGGACAACCCTTCCTACGAGCAGTACTTC.

The chain employs TRBV5-1 and TRBJ2-5, with TRBD2 as a possible D gene (5 bases). Looked up from germline, CDR1 is SGHRS and CDR2 is YFSETQ. This CDR3 comprises 13 residues. V was cut by 6 bases and J by 4 bases, with 13 bases left in between. CDR3 in DNA: TGCGCCAGCACCTTCTTGAGGGCAGAGACCCAGTACTTC. Protein sequence: CASTFLRAETQYF.

This chain uses TRBV6-5 with TRBJ2-3, with D unclear. Germline CDR1 MNHEY, CDR2 SVGAGI. V dropped 2 bases and J dropped 2 bases, with 5 bases sitting between them. The CDR3 length is 13 residues. CDR3 in amino acids: CASSYKLTDTQYF. In DNA form, the CDR3 reads TGTGCCAGCAGTTACAAACTCACAGATACGCAGTATTTT.

The rearrangement joins TRBV4-1 to TRBJ1-3, with D maybe TRBD1 (6 bases). The germline V and J ends were trimmed by 2 bases and 0 bases, with 11 bases remaining between them. Germline values: CDR1 MGHRA, CDR2 YSYEKL. This CDR3 spans 16 amino acids. DNA of the CDR3: TGCGCCAGCAGCCAACCAAGGGGGAGCTCTGGAAACACCATATATTTT. Encoded protein: CASSQPRGSSGNTIYF.

The V and J genes are TRBV9 and TRBJ1-2; D remains unclear. The V end was cut by 4 bases, the J end by 8 bases, with 21 bases between. Germline-derived CDR1 and CDR2 are SGDLS and YYNGEE. There are 15 residues in the CDR3. Here the CDR3 reads CASSPRGGYMGGYTF. The CDR3 DNA sequence: TGTGCCAGCAGCCCCCGGGGAGGGTACATGGGAGGCTACACCTTC. Filled out from reference TRBV9 and TRBJ1-2, the complete variable domain reads DSGVTQTPKHLITATGQRVTLRCSPRSGDLSVYWYQQSLDQGLQFLIQYYNGEERAKGNILERFSAQQFPDLHSELNLSSLELGDSALYFCASSPRGGYMGGYTFGSGTRLTVV.

The V and J genes are TRBV29-1 and TRBJ2-3; D is unclear. CDR3 size: 14 residues. Trimming removed 5 bases from V and 3 bases from J, with 15 bases in between. Germline CDR1 is SQVTM and CDR2 is ANQGSEA. The CDR3, as DNA: TGCAGCGTTCTTTTCCGACTGTGGACAGATACGCAGTATTTT. It yields the protein CSVLFRLWTDTQYF.

V gene TRBV9 combines with J gene TRBJ2-3, with no clear D. Germline CDR1 SGDLS, CDR2 YYNGEE. The V end was cut by 4 bases, the J end by 1 base, with 4 bases between. The CDR3 has 12 residues. CDR3 residues: CASSPGTDTQYF. CDR3 nucleotides: TGTGCCAGCAGCCCCGGCACAGATACGCAGTATTTT.

The chain carries TRBV7-9 and TRBJ2-7, with 7 nucleotides matching TRBD1. This CDR3 has 13 amino acids. Germline-derived CDR1 and CDR2 are SEHNR and FQNEAQ (reference sequence). V was pared by 5 bases and J by 1 base, with 2 bases of the junction left unmatched. CDR3 sequence reads: CASSQGQSYEQYF. The CDR3, as DNA: TGTGCCAGCAGCCAGGGACAGTCCTACGAGCAGTACTTC.

J is TRBJ1-1 and V is TRBV2, with D possibly being TRBD1 (6 bases). The CDR3 contains 14 residues. CDR1 is SNHLY, CDR2 FYNNEI, per germline. V lost 6 bases and J 7 bases, leaving 18 bases between the germline ends. The CDR3 bases are TGTGCCAGCAGACAAAGAGGGGGTAATAGTGAAGCTTTCTTT. Encoded protein: CASRQRGGNSEAFF.

The chain uses TRBV13 and TRBJ1-1; D unresolved. CDR3 length: 16 residues. In germline, CDR1 is PRHDT, CDR2 FYEKMQ (reference sequence). Trimming pared 5 bases from V and 0 bases from J, leaving 16 bases between. The CDR3 coding sequence is TGTGCCAGCAGCATAAGCTTATACGGGGTGAACACTGAAGCTTTCTTT. Protein: CASSISLYGVNTEAFF.

The chain combines TRBV7-9 with TRBJ1-2, with 8 bases matching TRBD1. Germline lookup yields CDR1 SEHNR and CDR2 FQNEAQ (reference sequence). V lost 5 bases to trimming and J lost 7 bases; unmatched junction nucleotides: 15. This CDR3 region has 16 residues. CDR3 bases: TGTGCCAGCAGCCCAGACTGGTTGACAGGGGATGGTGGCTACACCTTC. This gives the protein CASSPDWLTGDGGYTF.

The chain employs TRBV28 and TRBJ2-7, with a possible D match to TRBD1 (6 bases). V lost 1 base and J lost 2, with 9 bases in between. Germline CDR1 is MDHEN and CDR2 is SYDVKM. The CDR3 is 14 residues long. The CDR3 is CASSLYGTPYEQYF. The DNA of the CDR3 is TGTGCCAGCAGTTTATACGGGACACCCTACGAGCAGTACTTC.

This chain connects TRBV5-1 to TRBJ2-3; 7 bases agree with TRBD2. From germline, CDR1 is SGHRS and CDR2 YFSETQ. The CDR3 runs 18 residues. V dropped 3 bases and J dropped 3; count of bases not matched to a gene: 16. CDR3 region: CASSWGGASDRFTDTQYF. The CDR3 coding sequence is TGCGCCAGCAGCTGGGGGGGAGCTAGCGACCGTTTTACAGATACGCAGTATTTT. The full variable domain, in which reference TRBV5-1 and TRBJ2-3 provide the parts outside the CDR3, is KAGVTQTPRYLIKTRGQQVTLSCSPISGHRSVSWYQQTPGQGLQFLFEYFSETQRNKGNFPGRFSGRQFSNSRSEMNVSTLELGDSALYLCASSWGGASDRFTDTQYFGPGTRLTVL.

V gene TRBV11-2 combines with J gene TRBJ2-1; the match to TRBD2 covers 10 bases. The CDR3 contains 15 residues. V gave up 4 bases and J gave up 5 bases; unmatched junction bases: 5. Germline V gene lookup returns CDR1 SGHAT and CDR2 FQNNGV. The CDR3 region is CASSSSGRRHNEQFF. The CDR3 DNA is TGTGCCAGCAGCTCTAGCGGGAGACGCCACAATGAGCAGTTCTTC.

The chain links TRBV7-8 to TRBJ2-7; 9 positions agree with TRBD2. The CDR3 length is 14 residues. The J segment lost 3 bases and the V segment lost 1 base, leaving 1 base of the junction unmatched. Germline CDR1 SGHVS, CDR2 FQNEAQ. CDR3 DNA: TGTGCCAGCAGCTTAGGCGGGGGGGTCTACGAGCAGTACTTC. Protein sequence: CASSLGGGVYEQYF.

This clone was picked up a small number of times. This chain links TRBV28 with TRBJ1-5; 8 bases are a match to TRBD1. The CDR3 length is 14 residues. The germline CDR1 and CDR2 sequences are MDHEN and SYDVKM. V lost 6 bases and J lost 7; bases outside the gene matches: 8. This CDR3 is CASRGQGGWQPQHF. DNA of the CDR3: TGTGCCAGCAGAGGACAGGGCGGATGGCAGCCCCAGCATTTT. Based on the CDR3 plus reference TRBV28 and TRBJ1-5, the full variable domain is DVKVTQSSRYLVKRTGEKVFLECVQDMDHENMFWYRQDPGLGLRLIYFSYDVKMKEKGDIPEGYSVSREKKERFSLILESASTNQTSMYLCASRGQGGWQPQHFGDGTRLSIL.

This rearrangement joins TRBV18 to TRBJ1-2; 9 bases are a match to TRBD1. This CDR3 spans 13 amino acids. V dropped 4 bases and J dropped 8; count of bases not matched to a gene: 5. Germline values: CDR1 KGHSH, CDR2 LQKENI. The CDR3 protein is CASSLQGARGYTF. DNA of the CDR3: TGTGCCAGCTCACTACAGGGGGCGCGGGGCTACACCTTC.

This chain connects TRBV9 to TRBJ2-2; tentatively, D is TRBD2 (6 bases). The CDR3 is 15 amino acids. V lost 0 bases and J 4 bases, leaving 10 bases between the germline ends. CDR1 and CDR2 from the germline V gene are SGDLS and YYNGEE. The CDR3 coding sequence is TGTGCCAGCAGCGTAGAGGGGACTGCCACCGGGGAGCTGTTTTTT. Protein product: CASSVEGTATGELFF. Variable domain in full (rest from reference TRBV9 and TRBJ2-2): DSGVTQTPKHLITATGQRVTLRCSPRSGDLSVYWYQQSLDQGLQFLIQYYNGEERAKGNILERFSAQQFPDLHSELNLSSLELGDSALYFCASSVEGTATGELFFGEGSRLTVL.

The gene calls are TRBV6-5 and TRBJ1-1; D is perhaps TRBD1 (6 bases). V lost 5 bases, J lost 5 bases, and 12 bases lay in between. Germline V gives CDR1 MNHEY, CDR2 SVGAGI. This CDR3 comprises 13 residues. CDR3 region: CASSTGLETEAFF. The CDR3 coding sequence is TGTGCCAGCAGTACAGGGTTGGAGACTGAAGCTTTCTTT.

The rearrangement links TRBV5-1 to TRBJ2-5; 8 bases match TRBD2. CDR3 length: 14 residues. V lost 1 base to trimming and J lost 5 bases; unmatched junction nucleotides: 4. CDR1 is SGHRS, CDR2 YFSETQ, per germline. The CDR3 nucleotides read TGCGCCAGCAGCTTGTCGGGAGGGGGGGAGACCCAGTACTTC. Residues: CASSLSGGGETQYF. The variable domain in full, with the rest retrieved from reference TRBV5-1 and TRBJ2-5, is KAGVTQTPRYLIKTRGQQVTLSCSPISGHRSVSWYQQTPGQGLQFLFEYFSETQRNKGNFPGRFSGRQFSNSRSEMNVSTLELGDSALYLCASSLSGGGETQYFGPGTRLLVL.

The chain recombines TRBV9 with TRBJ2-1, with TRBD2 matching over 8 bases. Germline V CDR1 and CDR2: SGDLS, YYNGEE. J lost 5 bases, V lost 2 bases, and 6 bases had no gene match. The CDR3 totals 15 residues. The chain's CDR3 is CASSVLSGDNNEQFF. The CDR3, as DNA: TGTGCCAGCAGCGTTCTTAGCGGGGACAACAATGAGCAGTTCTTC. Complete variable domain (other parts from reference TRBV9 and TRBJ2-1): DSGVTQTPKHLITATGQRVTLRCSPRSGDLSVYWYQQSLDQGLQFLIQYYNGEERAKGNILERFSAQQFPDLHSELNLSSLELGDSALYFCASSVLSGDNNEQFFGPGTRLTVL.

The chain recombines TRBV5-1 with TRBJ2-2, with 13 bases lining up with TRBD2. Trimming removed 3 bases from V and 2 bases from J; junction bases left unmatched: 7. Per germline, CDR1 SGHRS and CDR2 YFSETQ. The CDR3 totals 18 residues. The CDR3 protein is CASSSRGLAGVNTGELFF. The CDR3 nucleotides are TGCGCCAGCAGCTCCCGAGGACTAGCGGGAGTTAACACCGGGGAGCTGTTTTTT.

The chain recombines TRBV28 with TRBJ2-6; a weak D match, TRBD1 (5 bases). The germline V and J ends were trimmed by 3 bases and 2 bases, with 11 bases remaining between them. The V gene's germline CDR1 is MDHEN and CDR2 SYDVKM. The CDR3 is made up of 16 amino acids. CDR3 amino acids: CASSFIRDPGANVLTF. The CDR3 nucleotides read TGTGCCAGCAGTTTTATCAGGGATCCTGGGGCCAACGTCCTGACTTTC.

The J gene is TRBJ2-1, the V gene TRBV5-1, with a weak D call TRBD2 (6 bases). Germline-derived CDR1 and CDR2 are SGHRS and YFSETQ. The CDR3 runs 18 residues. The ends were cut back, 4 bases at V and 4 bases at J, with 24 bases in the middle. CDR3 coding DNA: TGCGCCAGCAGCCGTGGGGGACCCGGGTCGGGACTTTACAATGAGCAGTTCTTC. As protein: CASSRGGPGSGLYNEQFF.

The sample holds one count of this clone. DNA for the CDR3: TGTGCCAGCAGTTCCCTCCGGGACAGGGGTGGCTACACCTTC. Amino acids: CASSSLRDRGGYTF. The genes are TRBV28 and TRBJ1-2; TRBD1 agrees at 10 bases. V was pared by 4 bases and J by 7 bases, with 6 bases of the junction left unmatched. Germline values: CDR1 MDHEN, CDR2 SYDVKM. The length of the CDR3 is 14 residues.

The CDR3 loop is CASSLGRDRYTEAFF. The CDR3 DNA sequence: TGTGCCAGCAGCTTAGGCCGGGACAGGTACACTGAAGCTTTCTTT. The chain carries TRBV11-2 and TRBJ1-1; 8 nucleotides match TRBD1. J lost 3 bases, V lost 1 base, and 4 bases had no gene match. This CDR3 has 15 residues. Germline CDR1 SGHAT, CDR2 FQNNGV.